This TCR beta chain was recovered during a study of blood T cell repertoires in COVID-19. The wider study: Acute and convalescent COVID-19 specimens originated in the United States, Italy and Spain. T cells, B-cell-depleted T cells, or PBMCs supplied cDNA or gDNA.

This clone was counted between two and nine times. Original analysis: For nucleated cells, counts were estimated from reference gene primer amplification. Sequencing was performed with immunoSEQ multiplex PCR; in TCRdb, only in-frame clones are kept and a portion is missing. That table is the source of V, J and clone size, and D and trimming were worked out from the DNA. The data contain about 180,000 clones, about 75% of them singletons. Trimming cost V 7 bases and J 2 bases; bases outside gene matches: 4. The CDR3 runs to 15 residues. Per the germline V gene, CDR1 is MGHRA and CDR2 is YSYEKL. The sample comprised peripheral blood. This receptor was taken from a woman in her seventies with acute or convalescent COVID-19. V gene TRBV4-1 combines with J gene TRBJ2-1; 11 bases map to TRBD2. CDR3 sequence: CASTSTSGAYNEQFF. CDR3 bases: TGCGCCAGCACGTCGACTAGCGGGGCCTACAATGAGCAGTTCTTC.